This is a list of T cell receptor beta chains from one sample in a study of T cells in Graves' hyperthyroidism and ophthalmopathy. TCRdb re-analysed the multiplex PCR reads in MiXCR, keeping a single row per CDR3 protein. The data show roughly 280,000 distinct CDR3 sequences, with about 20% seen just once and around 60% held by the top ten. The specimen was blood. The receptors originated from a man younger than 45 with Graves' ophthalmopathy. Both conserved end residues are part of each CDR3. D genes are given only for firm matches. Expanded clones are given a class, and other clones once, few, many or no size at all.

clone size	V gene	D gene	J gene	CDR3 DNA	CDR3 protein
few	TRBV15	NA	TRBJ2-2	TGTGCCACCAGCAGAGAAGACTCCGGGGAGCTGTTTTTT	CATSREDSGELFF
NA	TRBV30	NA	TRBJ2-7	TGTGCCTTTCAGGGGGCGGGAGTAAAGCAGTACTTC	CAFQGAGVKQYF
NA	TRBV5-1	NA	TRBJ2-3	TGCGCCAGCAGTCCCACAACTAGCACAGATACGCAGTATTTT	CASSPTTSTDTQYF
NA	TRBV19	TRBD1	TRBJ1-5	TGTGCCAGTATTCAGCAGGGGGGTGGCAATCAGCCCCAGCATTTT	CASIQQGGGNQPQHF
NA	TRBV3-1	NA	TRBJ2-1	TGTGCCAGCAGCCAGGGCGCCGTCAATGAGCAGTTCTTC	CASSQGAVNEQFF
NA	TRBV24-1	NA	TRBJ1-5	TGTGCCACCAGTGATTCCACAGGGACTAGCAATCAGCCCCAGCATTTT	CATSDSTGTSNQPQHF
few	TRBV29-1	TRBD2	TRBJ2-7	TGCAGCGTTGGTTCCGGGAGGGGGGTGGGGCAGTACTTC	CSVGSGRGVGQYF
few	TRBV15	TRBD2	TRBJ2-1	TGTGCCACCAGCAAGACGAGGGAGGGTCACAATGAGCAGTTCTTC	CATSKTREGHNEQFF
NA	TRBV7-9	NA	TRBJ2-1	TGTGCCAGCAGCTTTTTTCCCAGCCCAACCTCCTACAATGAGCAGTTCTTC	CASSFFPSPTSYNEQFF
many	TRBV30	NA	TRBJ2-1	TGTGCCTGGAGTTATCCTAATGAGCAGTTCTTC	CAWSYPNEQFF
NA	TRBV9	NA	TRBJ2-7	TGTGCCAGCAGCGTCGAGGCAGGCCAAACCTACGAGCAGTACTTC	CASSVEAGQTYEQYF
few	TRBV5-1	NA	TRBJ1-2	TGCGCCAGCAGCAGGGGGGAGACCACTAACTATGGCTACACCTTC	CASSRGETTNYGYTF
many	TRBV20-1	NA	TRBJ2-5	TGCAGTGCTAGAGAGCTAATTTCAGAGACCCAGTACTTC	CSARELISETQYF
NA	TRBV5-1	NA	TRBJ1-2	TGCGCCAGCAGCTCGATCCGGGGGAAGAACTATGGCTACACCTTC	CASSSIRGKNYGYTF
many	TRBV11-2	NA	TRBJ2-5	TGTGCCAGCAGCCTCCAGGGGAGCGTGAGGGAGACCCAGTACTTC	CASSLQGSVRETQYF
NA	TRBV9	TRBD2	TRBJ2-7	TGTGCCAGCAGCCCCGGGACTAGCGTAGTCTACGAGCAGTACTTC	CASSPGTSVVYEQYF
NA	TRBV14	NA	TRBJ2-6	TGTGCCAGCAGCCAGGGGGCCGGGGCCAACGTCCTGACTTTC	CASSQGAGANVLTF
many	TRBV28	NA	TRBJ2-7	TGTGCCAGCAGGAACACTCCTTACGAGCAGTACTTC	CASRNTPYEQYF
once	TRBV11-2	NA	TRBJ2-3	TGTGCCAGCAGCTTTACTGGCGGGGCAGATACGCAGTATTTT	CASSFTGGADTQYF
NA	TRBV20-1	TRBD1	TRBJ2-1	TGCAGTGCCCACCAGGGGGAAAAACCAAACTACAATGAGCAGTTCTTC	CSAHQGEKPNYNEQFF
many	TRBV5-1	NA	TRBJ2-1	TGCGCCAGCAGACTGGGCACCCAAGCCTATGAGCAGTTCTTC	CASRLGTQAYEQFF
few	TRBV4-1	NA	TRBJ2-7	TGCGCCAGCAGCCAAGAAGGATCAAGGGGCCACGAGCAGTACTTC	CASSQEGSRGHEQYF
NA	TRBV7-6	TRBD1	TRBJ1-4	TGTACCAGCTCCCAGGGGGCAACTAATGAAAAACTGTTTTTT	CTSSQGATNEKLFF
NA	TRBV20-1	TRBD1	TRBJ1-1	TGCAGTGCTAGAGCCTCGACAGGGATTGAAGCTTTCTTT	CSARASTGIEAFF
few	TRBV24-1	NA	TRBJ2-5	TGTGCCACCCGGGACTTCCAAGAGACCCAGTACTTC	CATRDFQETQYF
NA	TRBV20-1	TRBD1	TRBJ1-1	TGCAGTGCTAGAGAACCGGACAGGGAGAACACTGAAGCTTTCTTT	CSAREPDRENTEAFF
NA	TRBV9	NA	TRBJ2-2	TGTGCCAGCAGCGTATCCGGAGGGGCCATGACCGGGGAGCTGTTTTTT	CASSVSGGAMTGELFF
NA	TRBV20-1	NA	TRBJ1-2	TGCAGTGCTAGGCTACAGCCTCCATATGGCTACACCTTC	CSARLQPPYGYTF
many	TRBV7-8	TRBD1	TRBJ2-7	TGTGCCAGCATCCCATCACAGGGGGCTCTTTCCTACGAGCAGTACTTC	CASIPSQGALSYEQYF
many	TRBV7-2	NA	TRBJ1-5	TGTGCCAGCAGCGTTAGACCGAGCAATCAGCCCCAGCATTTT	CASSVRPSNQPQHF
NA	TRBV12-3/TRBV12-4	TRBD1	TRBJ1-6	TGTGCCAGCAGTAACAGGGGGGCCCCAGGTTCGCCCCTCCACTTT	CASSNRGAPGSPLHF
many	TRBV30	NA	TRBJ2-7	TGTGCCTGGAGTGGACCCGACCCCGGCGAGCAGTACTTC	CAWSGPDPGEQYF
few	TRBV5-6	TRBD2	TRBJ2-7	TGTGCCAGCAGCTTGCAGCGGGATTTCGGTTACGAGCAGTACTTC	CASSLQRDFGYEQYF
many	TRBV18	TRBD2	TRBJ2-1	TGTGCCAGCTCACCAGTTCTAGCGGGCTACAATGAGCAGTTCTTC	CASSPVLAGYNEQFF
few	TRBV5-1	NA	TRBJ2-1	TGCGCCAGCAAGGATTCCTCCTACAATGAGCAGTTCTTC	CASKDSSYNEQFF
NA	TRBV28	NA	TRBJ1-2	TGTGCCAGCGGGAGACAATATGGCTACACCTTC	CASGRQYGYTF
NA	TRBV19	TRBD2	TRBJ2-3	TGTGCCAGTAGTATAATAGGAGCGGGAGGGCCCGCAGATACGCAGTATTTT	CASSIIGAGGPADTQYF
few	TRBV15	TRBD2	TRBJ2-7	TGTGCCACAGAAAAACCGGGACTAGGCTTGCACGAGCAGTACTTC	CATEKPGLGLHEQYF
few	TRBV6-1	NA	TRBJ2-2	TGTGCCAGCCTACTCCAGGGTGCCTCGAACACCGGGGAGCTGTTTTTT	CASLLQGASNTGELFF
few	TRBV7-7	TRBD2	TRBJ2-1	TGTGCTAGCAGCAAACTAGCGGGAGGACCGGATGAGCAGTTCTTC	CASSKLAGGPDEQFF
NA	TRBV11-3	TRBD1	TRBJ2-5	TGTGCCAGCAGCCACCGTAGGACAGGGGCAGAGACCCAGTACTTC	CASSHRRTGAETQYF
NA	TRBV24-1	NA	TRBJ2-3	TGTGCCACCAGTGTACGCGGGACAACGGCAGATACGCAGTATTTT	CATSVRGTTADTQYF
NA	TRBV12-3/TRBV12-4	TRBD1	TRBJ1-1	TGTGCCGGCAGGGGGACAGGGAACACTGAAGCTTTCTTT	CAGRGTGNTEAFF
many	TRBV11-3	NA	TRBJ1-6	TGTGCCAGCAGCCGTCACAAGGGGAATTCACCCCTCCACTTT	CASSRHKGNSPLHF
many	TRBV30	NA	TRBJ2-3	TGTGCCTGGCAGAAGGTCGTCACAGATACGCAGTATTTT	CAWQKVVTDTQYF
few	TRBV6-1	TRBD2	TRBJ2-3	TGTGCCACCAAGACTAGCGGGAGCACAGATACGCAGTATTTT	CATKTSGSTDTQYF
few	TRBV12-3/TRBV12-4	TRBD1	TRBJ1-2	TGTGCCAGCAGTTTGGACAGGGGAATTCGTGGCTACACCTTC	CASSLDRGIRGYTF
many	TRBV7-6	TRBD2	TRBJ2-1	TGTGCCAGCAGCTTTACTAGCGGGAGTTCCGGTGAGCAGTTCTTC	CASSFTSGSSGEQFF
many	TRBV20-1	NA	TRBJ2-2	TGCAGTGCTAGAGTGGACGGGAGAAACACCGGGGAGCTGTTTTTT	CSARVDGRNTGELFF
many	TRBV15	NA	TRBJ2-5	TGTGCCACCAGTGGGGCGGGCCCTTTGTTGGAGACCCAGTACTTC	CATSGAGPLLETQYF
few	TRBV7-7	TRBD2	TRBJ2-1	TGTGCTAGCAGCCGGCTAGCGGCTCAATACGATGAGCAGTTCTTC	CASSRLAAQYDEQFF
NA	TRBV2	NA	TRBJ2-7	TGTGCCACCAAGGGGGGCGGGTACGAGCAGTACTTC	CATKGGGYEQYF
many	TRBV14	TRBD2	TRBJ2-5	TGTGCCAGCAGACAAAAGAAGTGGACTAGCGGGAGAAGCCAAGAGACCCAGTACTTC	CASRQKKWTSGRSQETQYF
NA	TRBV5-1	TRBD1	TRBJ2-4	TGCGCCAGCAGCCAACGGACAGGGGGCGGGAGTAAAGACATTCAGTACTTC	CASSQRTGGGSKDIQYF